What follows are 27 T cell receptor beta chains derived from one specimen sequenced in a study of T cells in Graves' hyperthyroidism and ophthalmopathy (dated by TCRdb to the late 2010s). Library construction relied on multiplex PCR. TCRdb shows the sequencer as Illumina HiSeq 2000. The TCR beta CDR3 regions were amplified from the RNA transcripts. A first-round RT-PCR of the TCR CDR3 used the HTBI primer set with the Qiagen OneStep RT-PCR kit. In TCRdb, the public reads were trimmed at Q25 with fastp and aligned with MiXCR, with productive beta chains retained. For every CDR3 protein sequence, its rows merge into one entry that carries the most common genes and DNA. Counted in this sample were around 340,000 distinct CDR3 sequences; roughly a fifth of them appeared once. Over 45% of the sample comes from the top ten. Sequenced material: blood. The receptor set was obtained from a woman aged 50 to 60 with Graves' hyperthyroidism.

This clonotype was seen ten or more times. The chain employs TRBV3-1 and TRBJ1-5; D remains unclear. This CDR3 contains 12 residues. Germline CDR1 and CDR2: LGHDT and YNNKEL (reference sequence). With 3 bases removed from V and 4 bases from J, the gap between germline ends came to 4 bases. CDR3 nucleotides: TGTGCCAGCAGCCAGAGAAATCAGCCCCAGCATTTT. Its translation is CASSQRNQPQHF.

The chain has TRBV3-1 and TRBJ2-4; D is uncertain. Per germline, CDR1 LGHDT and CDR2 YNNKEL (reference sequence). Trimming took off 0 bases at V and 15 bases at J, with 12 bases between the two ends. This CDR3 region has 12 residues. CDR3 protein: CASSQDGVLTYF. The CDR3 nucleotides read TGTGCCAGCAGCCAAGATGGAGTTCTCACGTACTTC.

The chain recombines TRBV5-4 with TRBJ2-1, with D perhaps matching TRBD1 or TRBD2 (5 bases each). The CDR3 length is 15 residues. CDR1 and CDR2 from the germline V gene are SGHNT and YYREEE (reference sequence). With 1 base removed from V and 7 bases from J, the gap between germline ends came to 15 bases. CDR3 loop: CASSLTSGTGNEQFF. The CDR3 coding sequence is TGTGCCAGCAGCTTGACTTCCGGGACGGGGAATGAGCAGTTCTTC.

The chain has TRBV19 and TRBJ1-2; TRBD1 might be the D (6 bases). Deletions cut 8 bases from V and 8 bases from J, with 21 bases between. This CDR3 is built from 14 residues. Germline CDR1 is LNHDA and CDR2 is SQIVND (reference sequence). The CDR3 region is CASSSTGAQGGYTF. The CDR3, as DNA: TGTGCCAGTTCCTCCACGGGGGCCCAGGGCGGCTACACCTTC.

This clonotype was detected many times. The genes are TRBV6-1 and TRBJ2-5; D is possibly TRBD1 or TRBD2 (6 bases each). CDR3 size: 16 residues. Germline CDR1 reads MNHNS; CDR2 reads SASEGT. V was trimmed by 5 bases and J by 2 bases, leaving 18 bases between them. The CDR3 DNA reads TGTGCCAGCAGTTCCACAGGGAATGGGGGGCAAGAGACCCAGTACTTC. It yields the protein CASSSTGNGGQETQYF.

This clonotype was observed at least ten times. The genes are TRBV7-9 and TRBJ2-3, with D possibly matching TRBD2 (6 bases). The V end was cut by 5 bases, the J end by 0 bases, with 15 bases between. Germline V CDR1 and CDR2: SEHNR, FQNEAQ (reference sequence). This CDR3 contains 16 residues. The chain's CDR3 is CASSPEGTLSTDTQYF. The CDR3 DNA sequence: TGTGCCAGCAGCCCGGAGGGGACCCTGAGCACAGATACGCAGTATTTT.

The chain has TRBV9 and TRBJ2-5; 13 bases line up with TRBD2. Losses at the gene ends were 4 bases for V and 5 bases for J; bases not matched to a gene: 11. The germline CDR1 and CDR2 sequences are SGDLS and YYNGEE. The CDR3 length is 17 residues. Here the CDR3 reads CASSLAPGLAGVETQYF. The CDR3 DNA is TGTGCCAGCAGCCTTGCTCCAGGACTAGCGGGAGTGGAGACCCAGTACTTC.

The chain couples TRBV15 to TRBJ2-3, with 7 nucleotides matching TRBD2. The CDR3 spans 16 residues. Germline assignment: CDR1 LNHNV and CDR2 YYDKDF (reference sequence). V lost 1 base and J lost 1; bases outside the gene matches: 5. CDR3 bases: TGTGCCACCAGCAGAGGGGGCGCGGGGGGCACAGATACGCAGTATTTT. Translation gives CATSRGGAGGTDTQYF.

This clonotype was observed a single time. Being one base from a much bigger clone, this may be a read error. The chain is built from TRBV12-3 or TRBV12-4 and TRBJ2-2, with 10 bases identical to TRBD1. V shed 3 bases, J shed 6 bases, and the junction held 4 bases outside the gene matches. The CDR3 has 15 residues. CDR3 sequence: CASSLGTGVAGELFF. The CDR3 coding sequence is TGTGCCAGCAGTTTGGGGACAGGGGTGGCCGGGGAGCTGTTTTTT.

Ten or more counts support this clonotype. The chain carries TRBV6-1 and TRBJ1-5; D possibly corresponds to TRBD1 (5 bases). The V gene lost 2 bases and the J gene lost 6 bases, with 14 bases spanning the gap. This CDR3 contains 15 residues. The V gene's germline CDR1 is MNHNS and CDR2 SASEGT. The CDR3 DNA is TGTGCCAGCAGTGAATCGGCAGGGTGGCTTCAGCCCCAGCATTTT. It codes for CASSESAGWLQPQHF.

Many counts were recorded for this clonotype. The chain links TRBV5-1 to TRBJ2-2, with 7 bases identical to TRBD1. Looked up from germline, CDR1 is SGHRS and CDR2 is YFSETQ. The CDR3 covers 14 residues. After removal of 4 bases from V and 4 bases from J, the junction contained 4 bases not matched to a gene. CDR3 sequence: CASSRDRSTGELFF. The CDR3 region has the DNA TGCGCCAGCAGCCGGGACAGATCCACCGGGGAGCTGTTTTTT. Using reference TRBV5-1 and TRBJ2-2 for the parts outside the CDR3, the full variable domain is KAGVTQTPRYLIKTRGQQVTLSCSPISGHRSVSWYQQTPGQGLQFLFEYFSETQRNKGNFPGRFSGRQFSNSRSEMNVSTLELGDSALYLCASSRDRSTGELFFGEGSRLTVL.

V usage is TRBV11-2 and J usage is TRBJ1-2; D ambiguous. Trimming pared 0 bases from V and 8 bases from J, leaving 10 bases between. The V gene's germline CDR1 is SGHAT and CDR2 FQNNGV. This CDR3 spans 13 amino acids. CDR3: CASSLEFLGGYTF. CDR3 DNA: TGTGCCAGCAGCTTAGAATTCCTTGGGGGCTACACCTTC.

This clonotype was picked up a small number of times. The V call is TRBV5-1, the J call TRBJ2-7; perhaps TRBD1 as D (5 bases). The V end lost 4 bases, the J end lost 1 base, and 12 bases lay between the germline ends. This CDR3 contains 14 residues. Per germline, CDR1 SGHRS and CDR2 YFSETQ. The CDR3 DNA follows: TGCGCCAGCAGCACAAACACAGGTTCCTACGAGCAGTACTTC. Translation: CASSTNTGSYEQYF.

This clonotype was seen many times. The chain joins TRBV5-1 to TRBJ2-5, with D perhaps given as TRBD1 or TRBD2 (5 bases each). Germline V gene lookup returns CDR1 SGHRS and CDR2 YFSETQ. This CDR3 has 15 residues. V was shortened by 0 bases and J by 5 bases, with 14 bases between the two germline ends. CDR3 sequence: CASSLGGNSRETQYF. The CDR3 region has the DNA TGCGCCAGCAGCTTGGGGGGGAACAGCAGGGAGACCCAGTACTTC.

The table lists this clonotype with many counts. The chain employs TRBV11-3 and TRBJ1-3; D is ambiguous. Trimming stripped 6 bases from V and 4 bases from J, with 10 bases between. The CDR3 contains 13 residues. CDR1 and CDR2 (germline): SGHNT, YENEEA. The CDR3 sequence: CASSSVRGNTIYF. The CDR3 region has the DNA TGTGCCAGCAGTTCAGTTCGGGGAAACACCATATATTTT.

This rearrangement joins TRBV20-1 to TRBJ2-7; TRBD1 matches 8 bases. J gave up 2 bases and V 3 bases, and 9 bases lay outside the gene matches. The CDR3 is 15 amino acids. Germline values: CDR1 DFQATT, CDR2 SNEGSKA (reference sequence). The CDR3 sequence: CSASLTGAMTYEQYF. The CDR3, as DNA: TGCAGTGCTAGTTTGACAGGGGCGATGACCTACGAGCAGTACTTC.

This rearrangement joins TRBV20-1 to TRBJ1-6; D is undetermined. V lost 7 bases to trimming and J lost 6 bases, with 13 bases between them. CDR3 size: 13 residues. CDR1 DFQATT and CDR2 SNEGSKA come from the germline V gene (reference sequence). CDR3 DNA: TGCAGTGTTGTAGGACGGGGTAATTCACCCCTCCACTTT. Its translation is CSVVGRGNSPLHF.

The chain uses TRBV6-2 or TRBV6-3 and TRBJ2-3; 8 bases are shared with TRBD2. Germline V lookup: CDR1 MNHEY, CDR2 SVGEGT. The CDR3 has 16 residues. Losses at the gene ends were 4 bases for V and 2 bases for J; bases not matched to a gene: 8. The CDR3 coding sequence is TGTGCCAGCAGTTCCCCGTTAGCGGGAACCACAGATACGCAGTATTTT. Amino acids: CASSSPLAGTTDTQYF.

This clonotype was seen a few times. The gene calls are TRBV20-1 and TRBJ1-2; the D is unclear. The CDR3 is 13 amino acids. The V end lost 0 bases, the J end lost 5 bases, and 10 bases lay between the germline ends. Germline V gives CDR1 DFQATT, CDR2 SNEGSKA (reference sequence). The CDR3 sequence is CSARDSPGYGYTF. CDR3 DNA: TGCAGTGCTAGAGATAGTCCGGGATATGGCTACACCTTC.

This rearrangement joins TRBV7-9 to TRBJ1-1, with D tentatively TRBD1 (5 bases). The CDR3 is made up of 11 amino acids. The V end lost 2 bases, the J end lost 11 bases, and 9 bases lay between the germline ends. Germline CDR1 is SEHNR and CDR2 is FQNEAQ (reference sequence). Here the CDR3 DNA reads TGTGCCAGCAGCTTACTGAAGGGGGCTTTCTTT. Its protein product is CASSLLKGAFF.

This clonotype was found a few times. V is TRBV28 and J is TRBJ2-1, with TRBD2 identical over 9 bases. Germline V lookup: CDR1 MDHEN, CDR2 SYDVKM. The CDR3 runs to 16 residues. J lost 7 bases, V lost 10 bases, and 17 bases had no gene match. CDR3 sequence: CATLIYSSGMGNEQFF. CDR3 nucleotide sequence: TGTGCCACCTTAATCTATTCTAGCGGGATGGGTAATGAGCAGTTCTTC.

This clonotype was detected many times. The chain has TRBV2 and TRBJ1-1; TRBD1 is a possible D gene (5 bases). The germline V and J ends were trimmed by 6 bases and 0 bases, with 8 bases remaining between them. Germline values: CDR1 SNHLY, CDR2 FYNNEI. This CDR3 is 13 amino acids long. CDR3 region: CASRLTVNTEAFF. The CDR3 coding sequence is TGTGCCAGCAGACTGACAGTGAACACTGAAGCTTTCTTT. Full variable domain (missing parts from reference TRBV2 and TRBJ1-1): EPEVTQTPSHQVTQMGQEVILRCVPISNHLYFYWYRQILGQKVEFLVSFYNNEISEKSEIFDDQFSVERPDGSNFTLKIRSTKLEDSAMYFCASRLTVNTEAFFGQGTRLTVV.

There are many counts of this clonotype. The rearrangement links TRBV6-5 to TRBJ2-1; maybe TRBD1 (6 bases). The CDR3 is 14 amino acids. Germline V gene sequence: CDR1 MNHEY, CDR2 SVGAGI. Between the trimmed V and J ends, which lost 2 bases and 8 bases, there was a span of 13 bases. CDR3 loop: CASSYPGRGHEQFF. The CDR3 coding sequence is TGTGCCAGCAGTTACCCTGGCAGGGGTCATGAGCAGTTCTTC.

This clonotype was observed at least ten times. V usage is TRBV6-5 and J usage is TRBJ1-4, with D maybe TRBD1 (5 bases). This CDR3 comprises 16 residues. Germline V gives CDR1 MNHEY, CDR2 SVGAGI. The ends were cut back, 0 bases at V and 1 base at J, with 9 bases in the middle. DNA of the CDR3: TGTGCCAGCAGTTACTCGATGGGGGGAACTAATGAAAAACTGTTTTTT. Protein sequence: CASSYSMGGTNEKLFF.

The rearrangement uses TRBV20-1 and TRBJ2-3; no definite D call. CDR1 and CDR2 from the germline V gene are DFQATT and SNEGSKA (reference sequence). CDR3 length equals 12 residues. Between the trimmed V and J ends, which lost 1 base and 6 bases, there was a span of 8 bases. The CDR3 coding sequence is TGCAGTGCTAGAGTTGAGTGGGATACGCAGTATTTT. Amino acids: CSARVEWDTQYF.

This clonotype has only a few counts. The chain is built from TRBV28 and TRBJ1-5; D ambiguous. This CDR3 spans 16 amino acids. The germline gives CDR1 MDHEN, CDR2 SYDVKM. V gave up 6 bases and J gave up 4 bases, with 19 bases separating them. CDR3 sequence: CASSPLGWEGNQPQHF. In nucleotides, the CDR3 is TGTGCCAGCAGCCCCCTTGGCTGGGAAGGGAATCAGCCCCAGCATTTT.

The chain joins TRBV7-8 to TRBJ1-1, with 7 bases that match TRBD1. Germline CDR1 SGHVS, CDR2 FQNEAQ. Trimming took 5 bases from V and 6 from J; bases not matched to a gene: 15. This CDR3 is 16 amino acids long. The CDR3 loop is CASSTRQGRAVAEAFF. In DNA form, the CDR3 reads TGTGCCAGCAGCACCCGACAGGGAAGGGCCGTCGCTGAAGCTTTCTTT.